What follows are 24 T cell receptor beta chains derived from one specimen sequenced in a study of blood T cell repertoires in COVID-19. Sequencing used immunoSEQ multiplex PCR; TCRdb keeps in-frame clones, though not all of them. Here the sample spans around 150,000 clones, about 87% being singletons. Sequencing was carried out using peripheral blood. Receptor source: a human donor with COVID-19, enrolled during active disease. The donor label of this sample is uncertain.

The chain has TRBV5-6 and TRBJ1-2, with a weak D call TRBD1 (5 bases). V was clipped by 1 base and J by 3 bases, with 13 bases between them. The CDR3 consists of 15 residues. Germline V CDR1 and CDR2: SGHDT, YYEEEE. DNA for the CDR3: TGTGCCAGCAGCTTGCAAGGGGATAATCACTATGGCTACACCTTC. Protein: CASSLQGDNHYGYTF.

CDR3 in amino acids: CASSPGTGLSFQPQHF. In nucleotides, the CDR3 is TGTGCCAGCAGCCCCGGGACAGGTCTAAGTTTTCAGCCCCAGCATTTT. This rearrangement joins TRBV7-6 to TRBJ1-5, with TRBD1 matching 8 bases. J was trimmed by 6 bases and V by 5 bases; bases with no gene match: 12. Germline V gene data show CDR1 as SGHVS and CDR2 as FNYEAQ. The CDR3 consists of 16 residues.

V is TRBV7-2 and J is TRBJ1-5; D gene unclear. Germline assignment: CDR1 SGHTA and CDR2 FQGNSA. The V end was cut by 4 bases, the J end by 3 bases, with 4 bases between. This CDR3 comprises 12 residues. CDR3 coding DNA: TGTGCCAGCAGCTACAACAATCAGCCCCAGCATTTT. Translation gives CASSYNNQPQHF.

This clone was detected many times. The chain carries TRBV30 and TRBJ2-5; a weak D match, TRBD2 (6 bases). CDR3 length: 13 residues. The germline CDR1 and CDR2 sequences are GTSNPN and SVGIG (reference sequence). V dropped 2 bases and J dropped 5 bases, with 12 bases sitting between them. The CDR3 sequence: CAWSWAGGETQYF. The CDR3 DNA sequence: TGTGCCTGGAGTTGGGCAGGAGGGGAGACCCAGTACTTC. The whole variable domain, filled in from reference TRBV30 and TRBJ2-5, reads SQTIHQWPATLVQPVGSPLSLECTVEGTSNPNLYWYRQAAGRGLQLLFYSVGIGQISSEVPQNLSASRPQDRQFILSSKKLLLSDSGFYLCAWSWAGGETQYFGPGTRLLVL.

This rearrangement joins TRBV5-4 to TRBJ1-2, with 8 bases lining up with TRBD1. Losses at the gene ends were 2 bases for V and 4 bases for J; bases not matched to a gene: 7. This CDR3 has 15 amino acids. Germline V gene sequence: CDR1 SGHNT, CDR2 YYREEE (reference sequence). The CDR3 reads CASSFRDRPSYGYTF. For the CDR3, the DNA is TGTGCCAGCAGCTTTAGGGACAGGCCATCCTATGGCTACACCTTC.

The chain couples TRBV7-3 to TRBJ2-6; TRBD1 matches at 8 bases. Germline CDR1 SGHTA, CDR2 FQGTGA. The length of the CDR3 is 18 residues. V lost 3 bases, J lost 4 bases, and 11 bases stayed unmatched. CDR3 sequence (DNA): TGTGCCAGCAGCTTTGGGTTTCAGGGGGCATACGGGGCCAACGTCCTGACTTTC. Translated: CASSFGFQGAYGANVLTF.

The V gene is TRBV6-5, the J gene TRBJ2-7; 10 nucleotides match TRBD1. The length of the CDR3 is 13 residues. CDR1 MNHEY and CDR2 SVGAGI come from the germline V gene. The V gene end was trimmed by 7 bases and the J gene end by 5 bases; junction bases not matched to a gene: 5. The CDR3 region is CASTRQGANEQYF. CDR3 DNA: TGTGCCAGCACCCGACAGGGGGCGAACGAGCAGTACTTC.

The chain recombines TRBV19 with TRBJ2-7; 8 bases agree with TRBD2. Per the germline V gene, CDR1 is LNHDA and CDR2 is SQIVND (reference sequence). This CDR3 comprises 14 residues. V lost 6 bases, J lost 5 bases, and 9 bases stayed unmatched. The CDR3 sequence: CASRIREGPDEQYF. DNA of the CDR3: TGTGCCAGTAGGATACGGGAGGGGCCGGACGAGCAGTACTTC.

The V call is TRBV2, the J call TRBJ1-5; 10 nucleotides line up with TRBD1. CDR1 SNHLY and CDR2 FYNNEI come from the germline V gene. V lost 6 bases to trimming and J lost 6 bases; unmatched junction nucleotides: 5. There are 14 residues in the CDR3. The CDR3 is CASSRQGASQPQHF. In DNA form, the CDR3 reads TGTGCCAGCAGCCGACAGGGGGCTAGTCAGCCCCAGCATTTT.

The chain recombines TRBV5-4 with TRBJ1-4, with 10 bases identical to TRBD1. The ends lost 4 bases at V and 8 bases at J; junction bases unmatched: 5. Germline CDR1 is SGHNT and CDR2 is YYREEE (reference sequence). This CDR3 region has 14 residues. The DNA for the CDR3 is TGTGCCAGCAGCAAGACAGGGGGCGGCGAAAAACTGTTTTTT. It codes for CASSKTGGGEKLFF.

The chain recombines TRBV25-1 with TRBJ1-1; TRBD1 matches 7 bases. The CDR3 sequence is 14 residues long. The V and J ends lost 3 bases and 4 bases, in that order; junction bases with no gene match: 5. CDR1 is MGHDK and CDR2 is SYGVNS in the germline V gene. The DNA for the CDR3 is TGTGCCAGCAGTGACTGGACAGGCGGCACTGAAGCTTTCTTT. This gives the protein CASSDWTGGTEAFF.

J is TRBJ1-1 and V is TRBV25-1; a weak D match, TRBD1 (6 bases). The V gene lost 4 bases and the J gene lost 3 bases, with 12 bases spanning the gap. The CDR3 is 14 amino acids. From germline, CDR1 is MGHDK and CDR2 SYGVNS. This CDR3 reads CASSGEGGYTEAFF. The CDR3 DNA is TGTGCCAGCAGTGGGGAGGGGGGCTACACTGAAGCTTTCTTT.

J is TRBJ2-2 and V is TRBV7-9; 8 bases align to TRBD1. CDR3 length equals 15 residues. V trimming: 4 bases; J trimming: 6 bases; junction bases outside the gene matches: 7. Looked up from germline, CDR1 is SEHNR and CDR2 is FQNEAQ (reference sequence). CDR3 nucleotide sequence: TGTGCCAGCAGCTCGGAGACAGGGGTTCCCGGGGAGCTGTTTTTT. It translates to CASSSETGVPGELFF.

CDR3: CASSLGQDYGYTF. The CDR3 DNA sequence: TGTGCCAGCAGTTTAGGTCAGGATTATGGCTACACCTTC. V gene TRBV12-3 or TRBV12-4 combines with J gene TRBJ1-2; D gene ambiguous. This CDR3 spans 13 amino acids. Trimming pared 1 base from V and 5 bases from J, leaving 8 bases between.

The rearrangement links TRBV19 to TRBJ2-7; D is perhaps TRBD2 (5 bases). V lost 4 bases and J lost 6, with 10 bases in between. CDR1 and CDR2 (germline): LNHDA, SQIVND (reference sequence). The CDR3 runs to 12 residues. The CDR3 here is CASSTYGVEQYF. The CDR3 DNA follows: TGTGCCAGTAGTACATACGGGGTCGAGCAGTACTTC.

The rearrangement links TRBV5-4 to TRBJ1-4, with D perhaps matching TRBD1 (5 bases). V was cut by 0 bases and J by 10 bases, with 13 bases left in between. Per germline, CDR1 SGHNT and CDR2 YYREEE (reference sequence). The CDR3 extends over 14 amino acids. The CDR3 nucleotides are TGTGCCAGCAGCTTGGACCAGGGCATCGGAAAACTGTTTTTT. Its translation is CASSLDQGIGKLFF.

The sample holds a few counts of this clone. The chain is built from TRBV10-1 and TRBJ2-7; D may be TRBD1 (6 bases). V was pared by 0 bases and J by 3 bases, with 18 bases between. CDR1 WNHNN and CDR2 SYGVQD come from the germline V gene (reference sequence). The CDR3 spans 17 residues. The CDR3 DNA is TGCGCCAGCAGTGAGTCTACCGGCGGCAGGGGAAGCTACGAGCAGTACTTC. Protein: CASSESTGGRGSYEQYF.

V gene TRBV19 combines with J gene TRBJ1-5; unclear D gene. This CDR3 comprises 14 residues. V was clipped by 5 bases and J by 0 bases, with 8 bases between them. CDR1 and CDR2 from the germline V gene are LNHDA and SQIVND (reference sequence). This chain's CDR3 is CASSPILSNQPQHF. In nucleotides, the CDR3 is TGTGCCAGTAGTCCGATACTTAGCAATCAGCCCCAGCATTTT.

J is TRBJ2-1 and V is TRBV30; tentatively, D is TRBD2 (5 bases). Trimming cost V 1 base and J 5 bases, with 12 bases left between them. This CDR3 has 14 amino acids. The germline V gene encodes CDR1 GTSNPN and CDR2 SVGIG (reference sequence). The CDR3 nucleotides are TGTGCCTGGAGTGAAGGACTCCCGAACAATGAGCAGTTCTTC. Translation: CAWSEGLPNNEQFF.

This clone appeared a single time. V usage is TRBV18 and J usage is TRBJ1-5, with D hard to call. The CDR3 contains 14 residues. Germline V gives CDR1 KGHSH, CDR2 LQKENI. The V end was cut by 2 bases, the J end by 9 bases, with 14 bases between. The CDR3 region is CASSPRAAGVPQHF. CDR3 nucleotide sequence: TGTGCCAGCTCACCAAGAGCGGCGGGCGTGCCCCAGCATTTT.

The chain couples TRBV7-9 to TRBJ1-1; TRBD1 matches at 7 bases. The CDR3 covers 12 residues. CDR1 is SEHNR, CDR2 FQNEAQ, per germline (reference sequence). V lost 5 bases, J lost 11 bases, and 8 bases stayed unmatched. CDR3 sequence: CASSLMRGQAFF. In DNA, the CDR3 is TGTGCCAGCAGCCTGATGAGGGGACAGGCTTTCTTT.

This chain uses TRBV6-6 with TRBJ2-7; 7 bases map to TRBD1. CDR1 MNHNY and CDR2 SVGAGI come from the germline V gene (reference sequence). The CDR3 length is 16 residues. J was trimmed by 3 bases and V by 10 bases; bases with no gene match: 18. The CDR3 DNA reads TGTGCCACCCACCCTCGCCGAGGGACAGAACTCTACGAGCAGTACTTC. Translation gives CATHPRRGTELYEQYF.

The rearrangement uses TRBV5-1 and TRBJ2-3, with 9 bases identical to TRBD1. V dropped 4 bases and J dropped 1; count of bases not matched to a gene: 4. Germline CDR1 reads SGHRS; CDR2 reads YFSETQ. The CDR3 consists of 15 residues. CDR3 protein: CASSQGQGGTDTQYF. In DNA, the CDR3 is TGCGCCAGCAGCCAGGGACAGGGAGGCACAGATACGCAGTATTTT.

This clone was detected only once. The chain has TRBV27 and TRBJ2-1, with a tentative D call TRBD1 (5 bases). The CDR3 has 16 residues. From germline, CDR1 is MNHEY and CDR2 SMNVEV (reference sequence). Deletions cut 5 bases from V and 0 bases from J, with 14 bases between. The CDR3 DNA is TGTGCCAGCAGTCACAGACAGTTAAGCTCCTACAATGAGCAGTTCTTC. Protein sequence: CASSHRQLSSYNEQFF.